This is a list of T cell receptor beta chains from one sample in a study of blood T cell repertoires in COVID-19. The data were produced by immunoSEQ multiplex PCR, yet TCRdb's version contains in-frame clones alone and is incomplete. The table has roughly 310,000 clones, roughly 88% seen once. Sequencing input: peripheral blood. These receptors originate from a woman aged 30 to 39 with COVID-19, enrolled during active disease. Each CDR3 is given with its conserved first and last residue.

j_call	v_call	cdr3_aa
TRBJ2-4	TRBV29-1	CSVAGDIFSKNIQYF
TRBJ2-2	TRBV11-3	CASSLGTGGANTGELFF
TRBJ2-2	TRBV3-1/TRBV3-2	CASSQDSGSRELFF
TRBJ1-3	TRBV5-1	CASSAGQSGNTIYF
TRBJ1-6	TRBV18	CASSPLGTAQYNSPLHF
TRBJ1-2	TRBV24-1	CATSDVGNGRTGYGYTF
TRBJ1-2	TRBV7-9	CASSWGDSSIYGYTF
TRBJ1-4	TRBV3-1/TRBV3-2	CASSQDPATNEKLFF
TRBJ1-1	TRBV5-4	CASSHPRRDTEAFF
TRBJ2-3	TRBV27	CASHAGLAATDTQYF
TRBJ2-7	TRBV30	CAWSDPPGRYEQYF
TRBJ1-3	TRBV5-4	CASSLSGSGNTIYF
TRBJ1-2	TRBV5-8	CASSLYGGGNYGYTF
TRBJ1-1	TRBV9	CASSVGPGGTEAFF